This T cell receptor beta chain was documented in a study of neoadjuvant anti-PD-1 for oral cavity cancer (dated by TCRdb to the early 2020s). As for the study more broadly: Patients mostly received three to four biweekly doses of nivolumab at 3 mg/kg before curative-intent surgical resection. Patients without progression received a fourth nivolumab dose around day 43 and underwent definitive surgical resection on days 50-56. Patients with complete response, partial response or stable disease by RECIST 1.1 were defined as responders, whereas patients with progression were defined as non-responders. There were about a dozen patients in the parent correlative cohort, and the response rate was about 36%.

Turning to this clone: Its specific antigen is unknown. No much larger clone is present one base from it, and per-base qualities are unavailable.

The time point label corresponds to: after neoadjuvant nivolumab, at surgical resection. Patients had been newly diagnosed with stage II-IVA oral cavity squamous cell carcinoma, and no prior systemic or radiation treatment had been given to the patients. Everyone in the cohort had locally advanced, HPV-negative oral cavity squamous cell carcinoma. The samples were drawn from a longitudinal correlative study tied to a single-arm phase II trial testing neoadjuvant nivolumab in oral cavity squamous cell carcinoma. Subject-matched pre- and post-treatment PBMCs and tumors from three responders and three non-responders were subjected to genomic DNA-based TCRbeta sequencing. For tumor tissue, genomic DNA extraction relied on the Maxwell RSC DNA from Tissue kit. There are 17 amino acids in the CDR3, from cysteine to phenylalanine inclusive. The CDR3 DNA has 51 bases and is translated from base 1. V is pruned by 5 bases and J by 2 bases, leaving 15 bases of the junction without a gene match. CDR1 SGHRS and CDR2 YFSETQ are derived from the germline V gene.

Tumor libraries used mostly roughly 4.8 ug of input genomic DNA for survey sequencing, with two replicates per sample. The immunoSEQ hsTCRbeta kit was used to prepare TCRbeta libraries, following the manufacturer's instructions. The finished libraries were brought together in one pool at roughly 2.7 nM, which was then read using an Illumina NovaSeq 6000 S4 flow cell. In the authors' own workflow: Raw data preprocessing and quality control were performed with the immunoSEQ Analyzer. The analysis was limited to productive rearrangements, and each clonotype was defined by a unique CDR3 amino acid sequence. Using the R package tcR, the researchers computed the Gini-Simpson index as their estimate of repertoire clonality. Gini indices were compared with Student's t test, and associations with tumor size change were assessed by Pearson correlation. The table was pulled from immuneACCESS by TCRdb, which kept in-frame rearrangements only. Such tables lose some clones; where checked, under half of the loss comes from unresolved V genes, and the rest has no known cause. The V and J calls and clone size come from that table; D and trimming were worked out from the DNA. This sample holds approximately 15,000 clones; approximately 40% were observed only once. The ten largest make up under 45% of the sample.

Study-wide findings and limitations: Higher pretreatment blood Treg/Th17 ratios correlated with higher pretreatment blood TCRbeta clonality and lower post-treatment tumor TCRbeta clonality. Greater tumor shrinkage was correlated with larger post-treatment sizes of preexisting intratumoral clones, suggesting that expansion of preexisting clones contributed to response. Only a few patients per response group were included in the TCR analyses, and the authors called for validation in larger cohorts.

The TCR originated in a person aged 35 to 85 with oral cavity squamous cell carcinoma. Here the sequenced sample was tumor tissue, taken after nivolumab (anti-PD-1) treatment. The chain uses TRBV5-1 and TRBJ1-2, with TRBD1 identical over 7 junction bases. The DNA is as follows: TGCGCCAGCAGTTTTCGACAGGGACCACCACTGAACTATGGCTACACCTTC. It codes for CASSFRQGPPLNYGYTF.